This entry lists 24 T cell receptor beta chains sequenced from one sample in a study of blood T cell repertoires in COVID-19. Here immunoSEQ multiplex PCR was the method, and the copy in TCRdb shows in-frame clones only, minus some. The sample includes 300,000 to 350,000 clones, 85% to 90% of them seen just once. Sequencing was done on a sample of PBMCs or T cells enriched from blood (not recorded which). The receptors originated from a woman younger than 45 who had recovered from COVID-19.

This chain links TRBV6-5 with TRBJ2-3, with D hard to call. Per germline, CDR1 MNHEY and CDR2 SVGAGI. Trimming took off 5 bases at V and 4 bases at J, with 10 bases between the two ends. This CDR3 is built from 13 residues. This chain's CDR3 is CASSLPHSDTQYF. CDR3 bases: TGTGCCAGCAGTCTCCCCCACTCAGATACGCAGTATTTT.

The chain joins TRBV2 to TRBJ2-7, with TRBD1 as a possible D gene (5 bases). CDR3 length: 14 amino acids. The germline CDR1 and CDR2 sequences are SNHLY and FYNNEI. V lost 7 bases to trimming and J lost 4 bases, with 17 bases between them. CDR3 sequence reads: CASIGWEQEYEQYF. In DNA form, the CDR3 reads TGTGCCAGCATTGGTTGGGAACAGGAATACGAGCAGTACTTC.

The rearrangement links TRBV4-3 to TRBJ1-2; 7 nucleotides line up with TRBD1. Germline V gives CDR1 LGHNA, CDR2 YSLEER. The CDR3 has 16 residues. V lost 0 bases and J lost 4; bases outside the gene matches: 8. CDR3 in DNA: TGCGCCAGCAGCCAAGACGTCGGGACAGTACTCTATGGCTACACCTTC. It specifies CASSQDVGTVLYGYTF.

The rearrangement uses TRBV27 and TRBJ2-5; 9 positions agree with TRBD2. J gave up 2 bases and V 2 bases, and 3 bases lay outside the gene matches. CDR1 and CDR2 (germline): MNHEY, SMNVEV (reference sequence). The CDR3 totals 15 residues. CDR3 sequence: CASSLLAGYQETQYF. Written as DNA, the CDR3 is TGTGCCAGCAGTTTACTAGCGGGGTATCAAGAGACCCAGTACTTC.

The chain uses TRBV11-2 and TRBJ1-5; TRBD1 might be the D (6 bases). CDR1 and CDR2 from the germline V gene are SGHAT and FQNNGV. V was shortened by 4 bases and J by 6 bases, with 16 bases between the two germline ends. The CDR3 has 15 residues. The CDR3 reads CASSSSPGDGQPQHF. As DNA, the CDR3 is TGTGCCAGCAGCTCCTCTCCAGGGGACGGTCAGCCCCAGCATTTT.

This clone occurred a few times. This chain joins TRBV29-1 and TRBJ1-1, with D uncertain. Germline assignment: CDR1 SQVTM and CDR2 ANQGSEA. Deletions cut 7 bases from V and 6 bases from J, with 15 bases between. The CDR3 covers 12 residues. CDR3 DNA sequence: TGCAGCGCCGGGGAAACGGGCGCTGAAGCTTTCTTT. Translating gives CSAGETGAEAFF.

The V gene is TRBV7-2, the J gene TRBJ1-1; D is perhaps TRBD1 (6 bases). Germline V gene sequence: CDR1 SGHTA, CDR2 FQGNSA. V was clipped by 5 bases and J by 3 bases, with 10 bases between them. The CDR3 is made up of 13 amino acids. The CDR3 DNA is TGTGCCAGCAGCGGGGGGGCATACACTGAAGCTTTCTTT. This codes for CASSGGAYTEAFF.

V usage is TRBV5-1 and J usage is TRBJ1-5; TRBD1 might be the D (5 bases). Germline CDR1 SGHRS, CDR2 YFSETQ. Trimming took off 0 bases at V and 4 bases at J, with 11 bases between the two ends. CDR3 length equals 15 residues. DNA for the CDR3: TGCGCCAGCAGCTTGGCCGGGGGGGAGAATCAGCCCCAGCATTTT. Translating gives CASSLAGGENQPQHF.

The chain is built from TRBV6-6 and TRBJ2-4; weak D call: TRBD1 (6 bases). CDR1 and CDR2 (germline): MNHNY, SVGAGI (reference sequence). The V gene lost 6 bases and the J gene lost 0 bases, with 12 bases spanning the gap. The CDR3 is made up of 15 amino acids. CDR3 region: CASSQGPEAKNIQYF. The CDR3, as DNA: TGTGCCAGCAGCCAGGGGCCGGAAGCCAAAAACATTCAGTACTTC.

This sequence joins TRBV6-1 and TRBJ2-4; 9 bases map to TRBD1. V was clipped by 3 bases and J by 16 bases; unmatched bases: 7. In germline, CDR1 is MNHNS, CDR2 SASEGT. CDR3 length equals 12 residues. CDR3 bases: TGTGCCAGCAGTGAGGGACAGGGAGCGGAATACTTC. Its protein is CASSEGQGAEYF.

CDR3: CASSPEGGSNQPQHF. CDR3 bases: TGTGCCAGCAGCCCAGAGGGGGGGAGCAATCAGCCCCAGCATTTT. The genes are TRBV3-1 (or the pseudogene TRBV3-2) and TRBJ1-5; TRBD1 is a possible D gene (6 bases). The CDR3 totals 15 residues. Trimming cost V 4 bases and J 1 base, with 11 bases left between them. Per the germline V gene, CDR1 is LGHDT and CDR2 is YNNKEL (reference sequence).

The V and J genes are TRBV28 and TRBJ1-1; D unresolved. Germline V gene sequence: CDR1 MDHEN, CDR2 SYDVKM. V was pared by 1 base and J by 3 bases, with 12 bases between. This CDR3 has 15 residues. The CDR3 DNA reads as TGTGCCAGCAGTTTATTGGGGAGGAGGGACACTGAAGCTTTCTTT. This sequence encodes CASSLLGRRDTEAFF.

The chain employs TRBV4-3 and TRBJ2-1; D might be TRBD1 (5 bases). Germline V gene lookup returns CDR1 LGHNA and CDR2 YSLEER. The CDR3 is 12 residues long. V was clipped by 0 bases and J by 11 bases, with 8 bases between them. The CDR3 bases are TGCGCCAGCAGCCAAGATTGGGGCCAGCAGTTCTTC. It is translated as CASSQDWGQQFF.

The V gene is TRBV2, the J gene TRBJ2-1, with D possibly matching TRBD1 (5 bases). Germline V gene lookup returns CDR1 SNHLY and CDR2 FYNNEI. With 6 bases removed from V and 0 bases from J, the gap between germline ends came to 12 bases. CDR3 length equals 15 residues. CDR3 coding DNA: TGTGCCAGCAGACCACAGGTGACCTCCTACAATGAGCAGTTCTTC. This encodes CASRPQVTSYNEQFF. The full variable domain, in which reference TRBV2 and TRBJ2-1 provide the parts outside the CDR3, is EPEVTQTPSHQVTQMGQEVILRCVPISNHLYFYWYRQILGQKVEFLVSFYNNEISEKSEIFDDQFSVERPDGSNFTLKIRSTKLEDSAMYFCASRPQVTSYNEQFFGPGTRLTVL.

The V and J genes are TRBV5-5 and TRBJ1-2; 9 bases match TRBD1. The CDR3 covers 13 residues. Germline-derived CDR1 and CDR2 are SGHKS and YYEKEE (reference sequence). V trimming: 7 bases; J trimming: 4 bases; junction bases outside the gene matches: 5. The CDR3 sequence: CASRGDRAYGYTF. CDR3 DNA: TGTGCCAGCCGGGGGGACAGGGCCTATGGCTACACCTTC. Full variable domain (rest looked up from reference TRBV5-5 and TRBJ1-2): DAGVTQSPTHLIKTRGQQVTLRCSPISGHKSVSWYQQVLGQGPQFIFQYYEKEERGRGNFPDRFSARQFPNYSSELNVNALLLGDSALYLCASRGDRAYGYTFGSGTRLTVV.

This CDR3 reads CASSQVPAGLGEKLFF. The CDR3 coding sequence is TGCGCCAGCAGCCAAGTTCCGGCAGGGTTGGGGGAAAAACTGTTTTTT. This chain connects TRBV4-1 to TRBJ1-4; tentative D call: TRBD1 (5 bases). CDR3 size: 16 residues. Trimming shortened V by 1 base and J by 8 bases, and 17 bases separated the two germline ends. CDR1 and CDR2 (germline): MGHRA, YSYEKL.

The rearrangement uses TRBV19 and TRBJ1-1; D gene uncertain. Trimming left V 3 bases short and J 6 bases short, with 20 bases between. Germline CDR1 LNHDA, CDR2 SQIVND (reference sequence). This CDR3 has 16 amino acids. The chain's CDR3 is CASSISSRGHSPEAFF. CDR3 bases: TGTGCCAGTAGTATCTCCTCCCGCGGCCATTCCCCTGAAGCTTTCTTT.

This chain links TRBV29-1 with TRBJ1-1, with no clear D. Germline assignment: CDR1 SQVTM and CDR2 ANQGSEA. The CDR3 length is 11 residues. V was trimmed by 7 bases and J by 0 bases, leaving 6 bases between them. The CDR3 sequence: CSAIMNTEAFF. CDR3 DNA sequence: TGCAGCGCAATCATGAACACTGAAGCTTTCTTT.

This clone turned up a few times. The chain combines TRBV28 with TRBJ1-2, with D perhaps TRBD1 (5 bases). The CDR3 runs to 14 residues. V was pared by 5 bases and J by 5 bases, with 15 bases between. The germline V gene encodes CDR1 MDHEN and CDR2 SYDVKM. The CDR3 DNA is TGTGCCAGCAGTCTAAAGACAGTGCTATATGGCTACACCTTC. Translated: CASSLKTVLYGYTF.

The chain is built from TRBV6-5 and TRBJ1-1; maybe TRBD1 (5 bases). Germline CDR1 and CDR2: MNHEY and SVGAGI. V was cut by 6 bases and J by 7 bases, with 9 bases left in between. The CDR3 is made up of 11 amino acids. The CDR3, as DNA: TGTGCCAGCAGCGGCAGGGTTGAAGCTTTCTTT. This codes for CASSGRVEAFF.

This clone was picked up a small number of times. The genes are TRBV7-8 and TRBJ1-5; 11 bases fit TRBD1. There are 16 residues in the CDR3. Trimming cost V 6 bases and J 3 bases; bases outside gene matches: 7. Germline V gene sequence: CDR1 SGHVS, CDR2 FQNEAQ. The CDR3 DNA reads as TGTGCCAGCAGGACCCGGGACAGGGGGTCCAATCAGCCCCAGCATTTT. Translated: CASRTRDRGSNQPQHF.

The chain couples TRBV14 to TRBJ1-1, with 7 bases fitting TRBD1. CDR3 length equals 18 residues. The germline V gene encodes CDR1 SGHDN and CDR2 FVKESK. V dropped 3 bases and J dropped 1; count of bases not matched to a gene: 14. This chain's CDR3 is CASSHATHSYRGNTEAFF. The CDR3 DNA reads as TGTGCCAGCAGCCACGCTACTCATTCTTACAGGGGGAACACTGAAGCTTTCTTT.

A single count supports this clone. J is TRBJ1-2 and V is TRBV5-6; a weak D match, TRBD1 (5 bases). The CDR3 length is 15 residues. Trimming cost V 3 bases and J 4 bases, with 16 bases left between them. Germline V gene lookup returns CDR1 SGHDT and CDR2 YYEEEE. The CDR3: CASSWPQGAGYGYTF. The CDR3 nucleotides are TGTGCCAGCAGCTGGCCCCAAGGGGCCGGCTATGGCTACACCTTC.

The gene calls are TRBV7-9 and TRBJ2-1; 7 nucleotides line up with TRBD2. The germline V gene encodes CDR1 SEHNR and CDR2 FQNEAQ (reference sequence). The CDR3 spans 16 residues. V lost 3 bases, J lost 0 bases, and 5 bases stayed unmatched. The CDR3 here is CASSFPAGSSYNEQFF. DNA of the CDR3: TGTGCCAGCAGCTTTCCAGCGGGAAGCTCCTACAATGAGCAGTTCTTC.